Described below is a single TCR beta chain sequence and its context. This sample is drawn from a study of blood T cell repertoires in COVID-19. About the study: Acute and convalescent COVID-19 specimens originated in the United States, Italy and Spain. Nucleic acid was either cDNA or gDNA, and it came from T cells, B-cell-depleted T cells, or PBMCs.

Germline lookup yields CDR1 SGHAT and CDR2 FQNNGV. This CDR3 has 14 amino acids. Trimming took 6 bases from V and 0 from J, leaving 10 bases between them. Per the original methods: Amplification from reference gene primers served as the basis for estimated nucleated cell counts. The assay was immunoSEQ multiplex PCR, and TCRdb's table has in-frame clones only and misses some. Clone size and the V and J calls come from that table; the DNA yielded D and trimming. Of about 170,000 clones listed, approximately 85% were seen once; the top ten hold 6.5% to 7.5%. In Seattle, patients joined the study during active infection and were tracked longitudinally.

The sequence was obtained from a man older than 75 with COVID-19, enrolled during active disease. Sequenced sample: peripheral blood. The J gene is TRBJ2-3, the V gene TRBV11-2; weak D call: TRBD2 (6 bases). The DNA of the CDR3 is TGTGCCAGCAGAGCCGGGACTAGCACAGATACGCAGTATTTT. Its protein is CASRAGTSTDTQYF.